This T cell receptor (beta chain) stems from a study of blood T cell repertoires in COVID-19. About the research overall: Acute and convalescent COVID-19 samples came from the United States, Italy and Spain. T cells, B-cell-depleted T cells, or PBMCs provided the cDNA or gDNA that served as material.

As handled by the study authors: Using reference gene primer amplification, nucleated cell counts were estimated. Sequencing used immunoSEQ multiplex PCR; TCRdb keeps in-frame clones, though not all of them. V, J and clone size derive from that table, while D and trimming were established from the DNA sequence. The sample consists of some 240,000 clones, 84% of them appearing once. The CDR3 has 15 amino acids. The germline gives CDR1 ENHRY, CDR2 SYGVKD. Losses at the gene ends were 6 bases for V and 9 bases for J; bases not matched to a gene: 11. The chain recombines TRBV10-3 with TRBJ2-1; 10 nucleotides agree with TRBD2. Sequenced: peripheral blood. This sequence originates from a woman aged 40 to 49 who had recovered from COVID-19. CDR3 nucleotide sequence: TGTGCCATCAGCGTAGCGGGGGGTCCGTCGGCTGAGCAGTTCTTC. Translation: CAISVAGGPSAEQFF.